The source of this T cell receptor (beta chain) is a study of STAT5B mutations in CD4+ large granular lymphocyte leukemia. Study background: Healthy donors showed HLA-associated enrichment of the CDR3 'QG' motif.

The CDR3 runs 15 residues. Trimming took 5 bases from V and 3 from J; bases not matched to a gene: 10. Germline CDR1 is SGHNT and CDR2 is YYREEE (reference sequence). A note on this clone: Its antigen is not identified.

Sequencing used immunoSEQ multiplex PCR; TCRdb keeps in-frame clones, though not all of them. The sample gives 30,000 to 40,000 clones, less than 70% of which show up once; around 2.9% is in the top ten. Whole-study results and caveats: 25% of private leukemic clonotypes occurred rarely in other patients' non-leukemic repertoires. 8/27 top patient clones versus 2/35 control clones were TRBV06-family.

The clonotype comes from a human donor in good health. What was sequenced was CD4+ T cells from blood buffy coats. The V call is TRBV5-4, the J call TRBJ2-7; TRBD1 aligns across 8 bases. CDR3 loop: CASSLDRGGYYEQYF. Here the CDR3 DNA reads TGTGCCAGCAGTCTTGACAGGGGCGGCTACTACGAGCAGTACTTC.